This T cell receptor beta chain stems from a study of T cell responses to AZD1222 COVID-19 vaccine. Remarks on this clone: Its antigen remains unknown.

Deletions cut 8 bases from V and 7 bases from J, with 19 bases between. The germline V gene encodes CDR1 SGHRS and CDR2 YFSETQ. The CDR3 has 13 residues. Findings of the study overall: The study reported that nearly half of spike-specific TCRs target unmutated variant regions.

TCRdb's copy holds only in-frame clones and misses some; the assay was immunoSEQ multiplex PCR. Found here are around 130,000 clones, approximately 83% of them singletons; the top ten hold about 9.8%. This clonotype was sampled from an adult in good health. The V call is TRBV5-1, the J call TRBJ2-7; no reliable D call. The specimen comprised peripheral blood, sampled on day 0 of AZD1222 vaccination. CDR3 coding DNA: TGCGCCAGTGTCTCACCGGGCGGCAGAGAGCAGTACTTC. It specifies CASVSPGGREQYF.